Shown below are 32 T cell receptor beta chains from a single sample sequenced in a study of blood T cell repertoires in COVID-19. Clones were sequenced by immunoSEQ multiplex PCR, and TCRdb holds only the in-frame ones, with some missing. Among around 300,000 clones listed, 75% to 90% were seen once. Specimen: PBMCs or T cells enriched from blood (not recorded which). The origin of the receptors is a woman aged 40 to 50 who had recovered from COVID-19.

This chain joins TRBV2 and TRBJ2-1; D might be TRBD2 (6 bases). This CDR3 is built from 13 residues. The germline gives CDR1 SNHLY, CDR2 FYNNEI. Deletions cut 6 bases from V and 5 bases from J, with 11 bases between. CDR3 coding DNA: TGTGCCAGCAGCAGGAGGGGAGACAATGAGCAGTTCTTC. It translates to CASSRRGDNEQFF. The whole variable domain, filled in from reference TRBV2 and TRBJ2-1, reads EPEVTQTPSHQVTQMGQEVILRCVPISNHLYFYWYRQILGQKVEFLVSFYNNEISEKSEIFDDQFSVERPDGSNFTLKIRSTKLEDSAMYFCASSRRGDNEQFFGPGTRLTVL.

The chain carries TRBV5-1 and TRBJ1-4; D is uncertain. V was clipped by 4 bases and J by 8 bases, with 18 bases between them. The CDR3 is made up of 15 amino acids. Germline CDR1 SGHRS, CDR2 YFSETQ. In nucleotides, the CDR3 is TGCGCCAGCAGCCCGGCCGGCGGGAGTGAGGAAAAACTGTTTTTT. It yields the protein CASSPAGGSEEKLFF.

The rearrangement links TRBV6-1 to TRBJ2-7; D might be TRBD1 (7 bases). Germline assignment: CDR1 MNHNS and CDR2 SASEGT. The CDR3 is 16 amino acids. V was clipped by 3 bases and J by 0 bases, with 15 bases between them. DNA of the CDR3: TGTGCCAGCAGTGACGCGGGACAGATCATCTCCTACGAGCAGTACTTC. Its translation is CASSDAGQIISYEQYF.

DNA of the CDR3: TGTGCCAGCAGTGAAAGGGGGACCGGGGCCAACGTCCTGACTTTC. It translates to CASSERGTGANVLTF. The chain is built from TRBV2 and TRBJ2-6, with TRBD1 as a possible D gene (6 bases). The V end was cut by 2 bases, the J end by 4 bases, with 9 bases between. Germline CDR1 and CDR2: SNHLY and FYNNEI. This CDR3 has 15 amino acids.

V gene TRBV18 combines with J gene TRBJ1-4; 7 bases are a match to TRBD1. This CDR3 is built from 16 residues. The germline V gene encodes CDR1 KGHSH and CDR2 LQKENI. The V gene end was trimmed by 1 base and the J gene end by 2 bases; junction bases not matched to a gene: 4. CDR3 sequence (DNA): TGTGCCAGCTCACCACAGGGGGCAGGCACTAATGAAAAACTGTTTTTT. As protein: CASSPQGAGTNEKLFF.

The chain has TRBV6-5 and TRBJ2-1; 8 nucleotides align to TRBD2. V lost 2 bases and J lost 3; bases outside the gene matches: 3. CDR1 and CDR2 from the germline V gene are MNHEY and SVGAGI. The CDR3 is made up of 15 amino acids. The CDR3 region is CASSYPGRGYNEQFF. In DNA form, the CDR3 reads TGTGCCAGCAGTTACCCCGGGAGGGGCTACAATGAGCAGTTCTTC.

The gene calls are TRBV6-5 and TRBJ1-6; 10 bases align to TRBD1. The CDR3 spans 15 residues. The ends lost 6 bases at V and 9 bases at J; junction bases unmatched: 8. Germline assignment: CDR1 MNHEY and CDR2 SVGAGI. CDR3 in amino acids: CASRSGTGDGSPLHF. For the CDR3, the DNA is TGTGCCAGCAGATCCGGGACAGGGGACGGTTCACCCCTCCACTTT.

The rearrangement joins TRBV30 to TRBJ2-1; D may be TRBD1 (5 bases). The CDR3 covers 14 residues. V lost 3 bases, J lost 7 bases, and 16 bases lay in between. Germline V gives CDR1 GTSNPN, CDR2 SVGIG (reference sequence). CDR3 residues: CAWRGVNDWNEQFF. The CDR3 coding sequence is TGTGCCTGGAGAGGGGTAAATGACTGGAATGAGCAGTTCTTC.

The DNA for the CDR3 is TGTGCCAGCAGCACATCTGGGGGCGATGAAAAACTGTTTTTT. It yields the protein CASSTSGGDEKLFF. The gene calls are TRBV9 and TRBJ1-4, with D perhaps matching TRBD1 (6 bases). V shed 4 bases and J shed 6 bases, with 13 bases lying between them. Germline CDR1 and CDR2: SGDLS and YYNGEE. This CDR3 spans 14 amino acids.

The chain combines TRBV4-1 with TRBJ1-2, with a possible D match to TRBD1 (6 bases). The CDR3 runs 15 residues. Per the germline V gene, CDR1 is MGHRA and CDR2 is YSYEKL. Trimming cost V 3 bases and J 4 bases, with 15 bases left between them. The CDR3 here is CASSQGHGPAYGYTF. In nucleotides, the CDR3 is TGCGCCAGCAGCCAGGGACACGGGCCTGCCTATGGCTACACCTTC.

This clone is medium-sized by share. V usage is TRBV19 and J usage is TRBJ1-5; 8 bases agree with TRBD1. This CDR3 has 18 amino acids. Trimming took 4 bases from V and 3 from J; bases not matched to a gene: 14. Germline V gene data show CDR1 as LNHDA and CDR2 as SQIVND (reference sequence). The chain's CDR3 is CASSTLYIDRGPNQPQHF. The CDR3, as DNA: TGTGCCAGTAGTACCCTCTACATAGACAGGGGCCCCAATCAGCCCCAGCATTTT.

The chain links TRBV18 to TRBJ2-1; the match to TRBD2 covers 7 bases. V lost 4 bases, J lost 2 bases, and 8 bases stayed unmatched. Germline lookup yields CDR1 KGHSH and CDR2 LQKENI. The CDR3 sequence is 16 residues long. The CDR3 spells CASSQIAGRTYNEQFF. The CDR3 region has the DNA TGTGCCAGCTCACAGATAGCGGGTCGAACCTACAATGAGCAGTTCTTC.

This chain uses TRBV30 with TRBJ1-1, with a possible D match to TRBD1 (6 bases). Trimming cost V 3 bases and J 5 bases, with 13 bases left between them. CDR1 is GTSNPN, CDR2 SVGIG, per germline (reference sequence). This CDR3 is 13 amino acids long. The CDR3 DNA sequence: TGTGCCTGGAGGTCGGCAGGGGCTACTGAAGCTTTCTTT. It codes for CAWRSAGATEAFF.

The chain employs TRBV3-1 (or the pseudogene TRBV3-2) and TRBJ1-2, with 7 bases fitting TRBD1. From germline, CDR1 is LGHDT and CDR2 YNNKEL (reference sequence). The CDR3 contains 14 residues. The V and J ends lost 1 base and 8 bases, in that order; junction bases with no gene match: 7. CDR3 bases: TGTGCCAGCAGCCAAGTGCGGCAGGGGGTCGGCTACACCTTC. It yields the protein CASSQVRQGVGYTF.

This clone was seen only a few times. The rearrangement links TRBV19 to TRBJ1-2; the D is unclear. The CDR3 is made up of 13 amino acids. The V gene's germline CDR1 is LNHDA and CDR2 SQIVND (reference sequence). V dropped 5 bases and J dropped 2 bases, with 9 bases sitting between them. CDR3 DNA sequence: TGTGCCAGTAGTCTGGCTAGGAACTATGGCTACACCTTC. Translation: CASSLARNYGYTF. The variable domain in full, with the rest retrieved from reference TRBV19 and TRBJ1-2, is DGGITQSPKYLFRKEGQNVTLSCEQNLNHDAMYWYRQDPGQGLRLIYYSQIVNDFQKGDIAEGYSVSREKKESFPLTVTSAQKNPTAFYLCASSLARNYGYTFGSGTRLTVV.

Only one count was recorded for this clone. This rearrangement joins TRBV24-1 to TRBJ1-5, with D perhaps matching TRBD1 (5 bases). This CDR3 region has 18 residues. Germline V lookup: CDR1 KGHDR, CDR2 SFDVKD. V shed 9 bases and J shed 0 bases, with 23 bases lying between them. This CDR3 reads CATLPTSGKFYSNQPQHF. CDR3 DNA sequence: TGTGCCACCCTCCCCACGTCAGGGAAATTTTATAGCAATCAGCCCCAGCATTTT.

V and J are TRBV27 and TRBJ1-4, with TRBD1 as a possible D gene (5 bases). The CDR3 consists of 15 residues. V lost 2 bases and J 6 bases, leaving 13 bases between the germline ends. Per the germline V gene, CDR1 is MNHEY and CDR2 is SMNVEV (reference sequence). CDR3 in DNA: TGTGCCAGCAGTTTAGGGGCAGGGAGGGATGAAAAACTGTTTTTT. Protein product: CASSLGAGRDEKLFF.

The V call is TRBV5-1, the J call TRBJ1-1, with no clear D. Germline loops: CDR1 SGHRS, CDR2 YFSETQ. Between the trimmed V and J ends, which lost 5 bases and 3 bases, there was a span of 8 bases. This CDR3 has 12 residues. CDR3 in DNA: TGCGCCAGCAGGTACGGTTACACTGAAGCTTTCTTT. It is translated as CASRYGYTEAFF.

The chain uses TRBV15 and TRBJ1-2; D perhaps matches TRBD1 (6 bases). The CDR3 sequence is 14 residues long. Germline assignment: CDR1 LNHNV and CDR2 YYDKDF (reference sequence). V lost 0 bases and J 4 bases, leaving 9 bases between the germline ends. The CDR3 region is CATSRETGFYGYTF. DNA of the CDR3: TGTGCCACCAGCAGAGAAACAGGGTTCTATGGCTACACCTTC.

J is TRBJ2-7 and V is TRBV11-2; 8 bases are a match to TRBD1. After removal of 5 bases from V and 0 bases from J, the junction contained 6 bases not matched to a gene. The CDR3 has 15 residues. The germline CDR1 and CDR2 sequences are SGHAT and FQNNGV. DNA for the CDR3: TGTGCCAGCAGCCCCGGGACAGGATTCTCCTACGAGCAGTACTTC. Protein product: CASSPGTGFSYEQYF.

V is TRBV9 and J is TRBJ1-1, with TRBD1 identical over 8 bases. V gave up 2 bases and J gave up 1 base; unmatched junction bases: 13. Germline CDR1 reads SGDLS; CDR2 reads YYNGEE. This CDR3 is 18 amino acids long. This chain's CDR3 is CASSVGQLKQGGNTEAFF. The CDR3 nucleotides read TGTGCCAGCAGCGTTGGCCAATTAAAACAGGGGGGGAACACTGAAGCTTTCTTT.

Points on this clone: The same CDR3 can be traced to other DNA sequences in this sample. The rearrangement links TRBV7-2 to TRBJ2-5, with TRBD1 identical over 7 bases. The CDR3 spans 14 residues. V dropped 2 bases and J dropped 5; count of bases not matched to a gene: 5. In germline, CDR1 is SGHTA, CDR2 FQGNSA. This CDR3 is CASSLNRGRETQYF. The CDR3 DNA reads TGTGCCAGCAGCTTAAACAGGGGAAGGGAGACCCAGTACTTC. Filled out from reference TRBV7-2 and TRBJ2-5, the complete variable domain reads GAGVSQSPSNKVTEKGKDVELRCDPISGHTALYWYRQSLGQGLEFLIYFQGNSAPDKSGLPSDRFSAERTGGSVSTLTIQRTQQEDSAVYLCASSLNRGRETQYFGPGTRLLVL.

V gene TRBV7-2 combines with J gene TRBJ1-3; D perhaps matches TRBD1 (6 bases). The germline CDR1 and CDR2 sequences are SGHTA and FQGNSA. The V and J ends lost 5 bases and 0 bases respectively, with 17 bases between them. The CDR3 runs 17 residues. The CDR3 bases are TGTGCCAGCAGCGCCCGGGGCCAGGGGTCCTCTGGAAACACCATATATTTT. Amino acid sequence: CASSARGQGSSGNTIYF.

This clone showed up just a few times. The chain joins TRBV9 to TRBJ1-3; D gene unclear. CDR1 and CDR2 (germline): SGDLS, YYNGEE. The CDR3 runs 16 residues. Trimming removed 4 bases from V and 0 bases from J, with 14 bases in between. The chain's CDR3 is CASSLHDTSSGNTIYF. The CDR3 coding sequence is TGTGCCAGCAGCCTACACGACACATCCTCTGGAAACACCATATATTTT. The variable domain in full, with the rest retrieved from reference TRBV9 and TRBJ1-3, is DSGVTQTPKHLITATGQRVTLRCSPRSGDLSVYWYQQSLDQGLQFLIQYYNGEERAKGNILERFSAQQFPDLHSELNLSSLELGDSALYFCASSLHDTSSGNTIYFGEGSWLTVV.

The gene calls are TRBV7-2 and TRBJ2-7, with D hard to call. CDR1 and CDR2 from the germline V gene are SGHTA and FQGNSA. This CDR3 has 12 amino acids. The V end was cut by 5 bases, the J end by 6 bases, with 11 bases between. The CDR3 spells CASSQFLGEQYF. As DNA, the CDR3 is TGTGCCAGCAGCCAGTTCCTAGGCGAGCAGTACTTC.

The chain combines TRBV7-2 with TRBJ1-5, with D tentatively TRBD1 (5 bases). Germline V CDR1 and CDR2: SGHTA, FQGNSA. This CDR3 has 18 amino acids. Between the trimmed V and J ends, which lost 5 bases and 0 bases, there was a span of 20 bases. CDR3 protein: CASSPSPGGGVSNQPQHF. CDR3 sequence (DNA): TGTGCCAGCAGCCCATCTCCGGGGGGAGGGGTTAGCAATCAGCCCCAGCATTTT.

The chain is built from TRBV18 and TRBJ2-5, with D hard to call. V was clipped by 3 bases and J by 7 bases, with 21 bases between them. This CDR3 comprises 16 residues. Germline V gene sequence: CDR1 KGHSH, CDR2 LQKENI. CDR3 bases: TGTGCCAGCTCACCCACCCTGTATTCGACATTAGGGACCCAGTACTTC. Protein: CASSPTLYSTLGTQYF.

V and J are TRBV11-2 and TRBJ1-3; D unclear. The germline V gene encodes CDR1 SGHAT and CDR2 FQNNGV. V shed 3 bases and J shed 0 bases, with 15 bases lying between them. This CDR3 comprises 17 residues. CDR3 sequence (DNA): TGTGCCAGCAGCTTGGTTAAGCCGGGGAGCTCTGGAAACACCATATATTTT. Translated: CASSLVKPGSSGNTIYF.

The chain couples TRBV15 to TRBJ2-7; 9 bases line up with TRBD2. Germline CDR1 and CDR2: LNHNV and YYDKDF (reference sequence). The CDR3 has 15 amino acids. V was clipped by 0 bases and J by 3 bases; unmatched bases: 3. Here the CDR3 reads CATSREREGVYEQYF. The DNA of the CDR3 is TGTGCCACCAGCAGAGAGCGGGAGGGGGTCTACGAGCAGTACTTC.

The V gene is TRBV25-1, the J gene TRBJ2-7; D gene unclear. This CDR3 region has 13 residues. Per the germline V gene, CDR1 is MGHDK and CDR2 is SYGVNS. V lost 6 bases, J lost 6 bases, and 15 bases lay in between. The CDR3 loop reads CASRRPTIGEQYF. CDR3 nucleotides: TGTGCCAGCAGAAGACCAACTATAGGCGAGCAGTACTTC.

V and J are TRBV21-1 and TRBJ1-4; no check of the table's D call, TRBD1, against the DNA was made. TRBV21-1 is a recognized pseudogene. The CDR3 spans 19 residues. CDR3 nucleotide sequence: TGTGCCAGCCTAAAATTATGGGGCAGGGGCCCCCAATTTTGTGAAAAACTGTTTTTT. Encoded protein: CASLKLWGRGPQFCEKLFF.

J is TRBJ2-1 and V is TRBV27; the D gene is possibly TRBD2 (6 bases). Germline CDR1 MNHEY, CDR2 SMNVEV (reference sequence). CDR3 size: 15 residues. Trimming stripped 8 bases from V and 0 bases from J, with 14 bases between. In DNA form, the CDR3 reads TGTGCCAGCCGCCCCCGGGGGTACTCCTACAATGAGCAGTTCTTC. Its protein product is CASRPRGYSYNEQFF.